The next 12 T cell receptor beta chains were all read from a single sample in a study of cytomegalovirus exposure and HLA in healthy donors. Primers included in the PCR were 60 Vbeta and 13 Jbeta primers. The table came from immunoSEQ multiplex PCR; TCRdb's copy has only in-frame clones and leaves some out. In the table there are fewer than 200,000 clones, approximately 80% of which are singletons. Sample: PBMCs. These TCRs come from a woman in her forties or fifties in good health and CMV-seronegative.

The gene calls are TRBV25-1 and TRBJ2-7; D perhaps matches TRBD1 (6 bases). This CDR3 is built from 12 residues. Germline CDR1 MGHDK, CDR2 SYGVNS. V lost 9 bases, J lost 7 bases, and 16 bases lay in between. The CDR3, as DNA: TGTGCCAGTCGTAAGGGGGTGCGAGAGCAGTACTTC. It is translated as CASRKGVREQYF.

On this clone: Other DNA variants within this sample encode the same CDR3. The chain recombines TRBV10-3 with TRBJ2-2; 7 nucleotides line up with TRBD1. CDR3 length equals 14 residues. Germline V CDR1 and CDR2: ENHRY, SYGVKD. The junction had 3 bases not matched to a gene; V was cut back by 5 bases and J by 3 bases. The CDR3 sequence: CAISSGTDTGELFF. The CDR3 coding sequence is TGTGCCATCAGTTCCGGGACAGACACCGGGGAGCTGTTTTTT.

This chain's CDR3 is CASRRLAGSKDGEQFF. The CDR3 DNA reads TGTGCCAGCAGGAGACTAGCGGGCTCCAAAGACGGTGAGCAGTTCTTC. This chain links TRBV28 with TRBJ2-1; 10 bases line up with TRBD2. The CDR3 totals 16 residues. V trimming: 6 bases; J trimming: 9 bases; junction bases outside the gene matches: 14. The germline gives CDR1 MDHEN, CDR2 SYDVKM. Filled out from reference TRBV28 and TRBJ2-1, the complete variable domain reads DVKVTQSSRYLVKRTGEKVFLECVQDMDHENMFWYRQDPGLGLRLIYFSYDVKMKEKGDIPEGYSVSREKKERFSLILESASTNQTSMYLCASRRLAGSKDGEQFFGPGTRLTVL.

This chain links TRBV7-8 with TRBJ2-7, with 7 positions matching TRBD2. The V segment lost 5 bases and the J segment 3 bases; nucleotides outside the gene matches: 10. Germline V CDR1 and CDR2: SGHVS, FQNEAQ. The CDR3 spans 15 residues. CDR3 region: CASSPNAGEGYEQYF. Written as DNA, the CDR3 is TGTGCCAGCAGCCCAAATGCGGGAGAGGGCTACGAGCAGTACTTC.

The chain couples TRBV18 to TRBJ1-1; tentatively, D is TRBD1 (5 bases). V lost 0 bases, J lost 1 base, and 15 bases lay in between. The CDR3 is 17 residues long. The germline V gene encodes CDR1 KGHSH and CDR2 LQKENI. The CDR3 sequence is CASSPPSRSGGNTEAFF. The CDR3 nucleotides are TGTGCCAGCTCACCACCTTCCAGGTCGGGGGGGAACACTGAAGCTTTCTTT.

This chain connects TRBV2 to TRBJ1-5, with D perhaps TRBD1 (6 bases). The CDR3 spans 14 residues. The V and J ends lost 6 bases and 2 bases respectively, with 11 bases between them. Looked up from germline, CDR1 is SNHLY and CDR2 is FYNNEI. For the CDR3, the DNA is TGTGCCAGCAGAAGGGACATCCGCAATCAGCCCCAGCATTTT. Translated: CASRRDIRNQPQHF.

The rearrangement links TRBV28 to TRBJ2-3; 8 bases agree with TRBD2. The CDR3 loop spans 15 amino acids. The V gene's germline CDR1 is MDHEN and CDR2 SYDVKM. The junction had 14 bases not matched to a gene; V was cut back by 4 bases and J by 11 bases. CDR3: CASSSTSGLPGGQYF. In DNA form, the CDR3 reads TGTGCCAGCAGTTCTACTAGCGGACTTCCGGGGGGGCAGTATTTT. The variable domain in full, with the rest retrieved from reference TRBV28 and TRBJ2-3, is DVKVTQSSRYLVKRTGEKVFLECVQDMDHENMFWYRQDPGLGLRLIYFSYDVKMKEKGDIPEGYSVSREKKERFSLILESASTNQTSMYLCASSSTSGLPGGQYFGPGTRLTVL.

The V and J genes are TRBV18 and TRBJ1-2; tentatively, D is TRBD1 (5 bases). Trimming pared 3 bases from V and 8 bases from J, leaving 13 bases between. The length of the CDR3 is 13 residues. The germline CDR1 and CDR2 sequences are KGHSH and LQKENI. The CDR3 DNA sequence: TGTGCCAGCTCACCTCTGCAGGGTACCGGCTACACCTTC. It translates to CASSPLQGTGYTF.

This rearrangement joins TRBV5-4 to TRBJ2-7; D possibly corresponds to TRBD2 (6 bases). The CDR3 runs to 13 residues. The V gene lost 4 bases and the J gene lost 6 bases, with 14 bases spanning the gap. Germline loops: CDR1 SGHNT, CDR2 YYREEE (reference sequence). The CDR3 loop reads CASSGGSNREQYF. CDR3 in DNA: TGTGCCAGCAGCGGGGGGAGTAATCGCGAGCAGTACTTC.

This chain joins TRBV7-6 and TRBJ2-2; weak D call: TRBD1 (5 bases). Germline-derived CDR1 and CDR2 are SGHVS and FNYEAQ. The CDR3 runs 14 residues. Deletions cut 4 bases from V and 3 bases from J, with 9 bases between. The CDR3 here is CASSSQTDTGELFF. The CDR3 DNA follows: TGTGCCAGCAGCTCGCAGACAGACACCGGGGAGCTGTTTTTT. The complete variable domain, with remaining parts taken from reference TRBV7-6 and TRBJ2-2, reads GAGVSQSPRYKVTKRGQDVALRCDPISGHVSLYWYRQALGQGPEFLTYFNYEAQQDKSGLPNDRFSAERPEGSISTLTIQRTEQRDSAMYRCASSSQTDTGELFFGEGSRLTVL.

The gene calls are TRBV9 and TRBJ2-1; TRBD2 matches at 7 bases. Germline V lookup: CDR1 SGDLS, CDR2 YYNGEE. The CDR3 has 19 residues. J lost 8 bases, V lost 3 bases, and 23 bases had no gene match. This CDR3 is CASSAGRGWAGRTLHEQFF. CDR3 in DNA: TGTGCCAGCAGCGCGGGGAGGGGTTGGGCCGGGAGGACGTTGCATGAGCAGTTCTTC.

The chain combines TRBV2 with TRBJ2-3; no firm D call. Looked up from germline, CDR1 is SNHLY and CDR2 is FYNNEI. Trimming pared 7 bases from V and 2 bases from J, leaving 10 bases between. This CDR3 region has 13 residues. CDR3 DNA sequence: TGTGCCAGCAATTCTAGGTTCACAGATACGCAGTATTTT. It translates to CASNSRFTDTQYF.